Below, 23 T cell receptor beta chains from the same sample are listed, as sequenced in a study of graft-versus-host responses after intestinal transplantation. The protocol was immunoSEQ multiplex PCR, while the TCRdb copy is restricted to in-frame clones and leaves out a portion. The table has tens of thousands of clones, 75% to 90% seen once; the top ten hold roughly 0.4%. Their target antigens are unknown. Material: unstimulated CD4+ T cells sorted from spleen or lymph node cells, obtained before transplant. These receptors were taken from a human donor who was the organ donor for an intestinal transplant.

The chain links TRBV15 to TRBJ1-1, with a weak D call TRBD1 (5 bases). V dropped 1 base and J dropped 0 bases, with 6 bases sitting between them. The CDR3 is 14 residues long. Germline CDR1 is LNHNV and CDR2 is YYDKDF (reference sequence). CDR3 bases: TGTGCCACCAGCAGAGGACAGATGAACACTGAAGCTTTCTTT. Residues: CATSRGQMNTEAFF. Full variable domain (remainder filled in from reference TRBV15 and TRBJ1-1): DAMVIQNPRYQVTQFGKPVTLSCSQTLNHNVMYWYQQKSSQAPKLLFHYYDKDFNNEADTPDNFQSRRPNTSFCFLDIRSPGLGDTAMYLCATSRGQMNTEAFFGQGTRLTVV.

The V and J genes are TRBV28 and TRBJ1-2; 7 bases are a match to TRBD1. This CDR3 contains 15 residues. V was clipped by 4 bases and J by 5 bases; unmatched bases: 10. Germline V lookup: CDR1 MDHEN, CDR2 SYDVKM. The DNA for the CDR3 is TGTGCCAGCAGTTACCCACAGGGGTTGCGGTATGGCTACACCTTC. It translates to CASSYPQGLRYGYTF.

The sample holds many counts of this clone. The rearrangement joins TRBV4-1 to TRBJ1-4; weak D call: TRBD1 (6 bases). Trimming removed 5 bases from V and 0 bases from J, with 13 bases in between. Looked up from germline, CDR1 is MGHRA and CDR2 is YSYEKL. This CDR3 comprises 16 residues. CDR3 sequence (DNA): TGCGCCAGCAGCACACCCCGGACAGCAACTAATGAAAAACTGTTTTTT. It is translated as CASSTPRTATNEKLFF.

CDR3 sequence (DNA): TGTGCCAGCAGTTTGACCCGCGAGGGTCACACTGAAGCTTTCTTT. Its translation: CASSLTREGHTEAFF. The rearrangement links TRBV27 to TRBJ1-1; D is undetermined. Trimming cost V 3 bases and J 3 bases, with 14 bases left between them. Germline lookup yields CDR1 MNHEY and CDR2 SMNVEV (reference sequence). The CDR3 covers 15 residues.

This rearrangement joins TRBV19 to TRBJ1-1; 8 bases fit TRBD1. CDR3 length: 15 amino acids. With 0 bases clipped from V and 10 bases from J, the junction kept 10 bases outside the gene matches. Per the germline V gene, CDR1 is LNHDA and CDR2 is SQIVND (reference sequence). In nucleotides, the CDR3 is TGTGCCAGTAGTATAGATTCGACAGGGGTCGGACGAGCTTTCTTT. Its protein is CASSIDSTGVGRAFF.

V usage is TRBV28 and J usage is TRBJ1-2, with 9 bases lining up with TRBD1. Germline CDR1 MDHEN, CDR2 SYDVKM. This CDR3 is 15 amino acids long. V shed 1 base, J shed 7 bases, and the junction held 7 bases outside the gene matches. CDR3 sequence: CASSLLRKDRGGYTF. The CDR3 nucleotides are TGTGCCAGCAGTTTATTAAGGAAGGACAGGGGTGGCTACACCTTC.

The chain has TRBV18 and TRBJ2-7; 8 bases line up with TRBD1. This CDR3 is 14 amino acids long. Germline V gene sequence: CDR1 KGHSH, CDR2 LQKENI. Trimming took 4 bases from V and 1 from J; bases not matched to a gene: 3. CDR3 protein: CASSLGQASYEQYV. For the CDR3, the DNA is TGTGCCAGCTCACTGGGACAGGCGTCCTACGAGCAGTACGTC.

V usage is TRBV30 and J usage is TRBJ1-2; maybe TRBD1 (5 bases). There are 14 residues in the CDR3. Trimming cost V 3 bases and J 6 bases, with 17 bases left between them. The V gene's germline CDR1 is GTSNPN and CDR2 SVGIG (reference sequence). CDR3 residues: CAWSIKGPPNGYTF. The CDR3 DNA is TGTGCCTGGAGCATTAAGGGGCCTCCGAATGGCTACACCTTC.

This clone has only a few counts. The CDR3 DNA reads TGTGCCAGCAGTGTATACCAGGGCTACGAGCAGTACGTC. Translating it yields CASSVYQGYEQYV. The J gene is TRBJ2-7, the V gene TRBV6-1; D perhaps matches TRBD1 (5 bases). Germline V CDR1 and CDR2: MNHNS, SASEGT. This CDR3 has 13 amino acids. The V end lost 4 bases, the J end lost 3 bases, and 10 bases lay between the germline ends.

This clone showed up just a few times. This chain uses TRBV10-3 with TRBJ2-1, with a weak D call TRBD1 (6 bases). With 3 bases removed from V and 4 bases from J, the gap between germline ends came to 10 bases. Germline V gives CDR1 ENHRY, CDR2 SYGVKD. This CDR3 is 14 amino acids long. This CDR3 reads CAISDNREYNEQFF. The DNA of the CDR3 is TGTGCCATCAGTGATAACAGGGAGTACAATGAGCAGTTCTTC.

CDR3 nucleotides: TGTGCCAGTAGTATAGATGCTAGTGGAGAGACCCAGTACTTC. This encodes CASSIDASGETQYF. The V gene is TRBV19, the J gene TRBJ2-5; D unresolved. CDR3 length: 14 residues. Germline V gene data show CDR1 as LNHDA and CDR2 as SQIVND (reference sequence). Trimming shortened V by 0 bases and J by 4 bases, and 9 bases separated the two germline ends.

This clone was observed a single time. This chain links TRBV9 with TRBJ2-1; TRBD2 might be the D (5 bases). This CDR3 is built from 15 residues. Germline lookup yields CDR1 SGDLS and CDR2 YYNGEE. V lost 3 bases, J lost 0 bases, and 10 bases lay in between. This chain's CDR3 is CASSADWSSYNEQFF. The CDR3 DNA reads TGTGCCAGCAGCGCGGACTGGAGCTCCTACAATGAGCAGTTCTTC.

V usage is TRBV28 and J usage is TRBJ2-7, with no clear D. Germline V gene sequence: CDR1 MDHEN, CDR2 SYDVKM. Trimming cost V 7 bases and J 6 bases, with 13 bases left between them. The CDR3 loop spans 12 amino acids. The CDR3 sequence is CASNSQDGEQYV. Here the CDR3 DNA reads TGTGCCAGCAATTCCCAGGATGGCGAGCAGTACGTC.

The rearrangement links TRBV4-2 to TRBJ1-2; D gene uncertain. The CDR3 runs 14 residues. V dropped 8 bases and J dropped 1 base, with 14 bases sitting between them. CDR1 LGHNA and CDR2 YNFKEQ come from the germline V gene. The CDR3: CASRPVLFNYGYTF. The CDR3 DNA is TGTGCCAGCCGCCCAGTATTATTTAACTATGGCTACACCTTC.

The rearrangement links TRBV7-8 to TRBJ1-6; D remains unclear. This CDR3 comprises 15 residues. Germline V gene lookup returns CDR1 SGHVS and CDR2 FQNEAQ. V was cut by 5 bases and J by 9 bases, with 17 bases left in between. CDR3 bases: TGTGCCAGCAGCCCCTTCCAGGACGGGAGTTCACCCCTCCACTTT. It yields the protein CASSPFQDGSSPLHF.

V is TRBV7-8 and J is TRBJ2-7, with a weak D call TRBD1 (8 bases). CDR3 length equals 22 residues. Germline assignment: CDR1 SGHVS and CDR2 FQNEAQ. V lost 5 bases and J 3 bases, leaving 38 bases between the germline ends. CDR3 in DNA: TGTGCCAGCAGCAACCGGACAGGGTGGGCCTTATCCGGGACTAACCCAAGCTACGAGCAGTACGTC. This codes for CASSNRTGWALSGTNPSYEQYV.

V and J are TRBV19 and TRBJ2-2; TRBD2 aligns across 10 bases. The J segment lost 2 bases and the V segment lost 9 bases, leaving 9 bases of the junction unmatched. This CDR3 is 16 amino acids long. CDR1 is LNHDA, CDR2 SQIVND, per germline (reference sequence). CDR3: CASRQQRGGNTGELFF. CDR3 nucleotides: TGTGCCAGCCGACAGCAGCGGGGGGGCAACACCGGGGAGCTGTTTTTT. Together with reference TRBV19 and TRBJ2-2, the CDR3 gives the full variable domain: DGGITQSPKYLFRKEGQNVTLSCEQNLNHDAMYWYRQDPGQGLRLIYYSQIVNDFQKGDIAEGYSVSREKKESFPLTVTSAQKNPTAFYLCASRQQRGGNTGELFFGEGSRLTVL.

J is TRBJ2-1 and V is TRBV9; a weak D match, TRBD1 (6 bases). There are 15 residues in the CDR3. V gave up 4 bases and J gave up 0 bases, with 11 bases separating them. Germline CDR1 SGDLS, CDR2 YYNGEE. Here the CDR3 DNA reads TGTGCCAGCAGCACGGACAGTCACTCCTACAATGAGCAGTTCTTC. Amino acids: CASSTDSHSYNEQFF.

V and J are TRBV6-5 and TRBJ2-4; D is ambiguous. Germline V gene data show CDR1 as MNHEY and CDR2 as SVGAGI. V lost 4 bases and J 0 bases, leaving 10 bases between the germline ends. The CDR3 is 15 amino acids. The CDR3 loop is CASSSKLLAKNIQYF. Written as DNA, the CDR3 is TGTGCCAGCAGTTCCAAGCTTCTAGCCAAAAACATTCAGTACTTC.

The CDR3 loop reads CASSLKRGVTVYEQYV. CDR3 coding DNA: TGTGCCAGCAGCTTGAAGCGGGGGGTCACGGTTTACGAGCAGTACGTC. The V call is TRBV5-4, the J call TRBJ2-7, with 9 bases fitting TRBD2. The germline gives CDR1 SGHNT, CDR2 YYREEE (reference sequence). With V trimmed by 1 base and J by 4 bases, 9 bases remained unmatched. The CDR3 loop spans 16 amino acids.

This clone counts as medium-sized. The sample contains more than one DNA sequence encoding this CDR3. This chain connects TRBV5-1 to TRBJ2-3; TRBD1 agrees at 8 bases. This CDR3 spans 13 amino acids. Germline trimming cut 2 bases from V and 6 bases from J; bases unmatched to any gene: 2. Looked up from germline, CDR1 is SGHRS and CDR2 is YFSETQ. CDR3 region: CASSLGDRDTQYF. CDR3 nucleotides: TGCGCCAGCAGCTTAGGGGACAGGGATACGCAGTATTTT.

The chain uses TRBV2 and TRBJ1-1, with unresolved D. This CDR3 contains 11 residues. V shed 6 bases and J shed 1 base, with 3 bases lying between them. Germline CDR1 and CDR2: SNHLY and FYNNEI. CDR3 bases: TGTGCCAGCAGACAGAACACTGAAGCTTTCTTT. Translation gives CASRQNTEAFF.

A few counts support this clone. The rearrangement uses TRBV5-6 and TRBJ1-4; 8 bases align to TRBD1. The CDR3 extends over 15 amino acids. Per germline, CDR1 SGHDT and CDR2 YYEEEE. The V segment lost 0 bases and the J segment 8 bases; nucleotides outside the gene matches: 6. CDR3 bases: TGTGCCAGCAGCTTGGGCTCGGACAGGGACGAAAAACTGTTTTTT. Translation gives CASSLGSDRDEKLFF. Based on the CDR3 plus reference TRBV5-6 and TRBJ1-4, the full variable domain is DAGVTQSPTHLIKTRGQQVTLRCSPKSGHDTVSWYQQALGQGPQFIFQYYEEEERQRGNFPDRFSGHQFPNYSSELNVNALLLGDSALYLCASSLGSDRDEKLFFGSGTQLSVL.